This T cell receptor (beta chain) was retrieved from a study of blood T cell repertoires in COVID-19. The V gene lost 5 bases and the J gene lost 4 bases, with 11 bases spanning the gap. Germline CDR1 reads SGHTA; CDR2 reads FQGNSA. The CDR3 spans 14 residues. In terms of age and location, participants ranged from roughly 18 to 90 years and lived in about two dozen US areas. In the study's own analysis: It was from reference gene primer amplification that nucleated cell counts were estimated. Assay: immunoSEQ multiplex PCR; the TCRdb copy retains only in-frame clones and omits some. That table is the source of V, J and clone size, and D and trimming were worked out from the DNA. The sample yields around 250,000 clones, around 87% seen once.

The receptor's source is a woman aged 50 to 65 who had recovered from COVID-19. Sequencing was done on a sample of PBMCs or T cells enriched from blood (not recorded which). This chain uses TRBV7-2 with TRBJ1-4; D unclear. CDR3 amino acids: CASSLSGSNEKLFF. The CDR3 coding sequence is TGTGCCAGCAGCCTCTCCGGGAGTAATGAAAAACTGTTTTTT.